The rows below give T cell receptor beta chains drawn from one sample of a study of cytomegalovirus exposure and HLA in healthy donors. Sequenced by immunoSEQ multiplex PCR; TCRdb stores in-frame clones only, minus some. This table holds roughly 250,000 clones, nearly 90% found once. Sequencing used PBMCs. The receptors derive from a young woman in good health and CMV-seronegative. Each CDR3 is given with its conserved first and last residue. The D gene is left open where the match is weak. Clone size is not always given. Where it is, it says once, few, many or a class for expanded clones.

v_call,j_call,clone_size,d_call,cdr3_nt,cdr3_aa
TRBV6-1,TRBJ1-1,-,-,TGTGCCAGCAGTGAGTCGGGGATGGGGGGGATTAACACTGAAGCTTTCTTT,CASSESGMGGINTEAFF
TRBV15,TRBJ1-5,-,-,TGTGCCACCAGCAGAGGGTGGCCTCTCGGGCAGCCCCAGCATTTT,CATSRGWPLGQPQHF
TRBV28,TRBJ1-2,-,-,TGTGCCAGCAGTTCTCGAAGTGGAGGGCTCCCCTATGGCTACACCTTC,CASSSRSGGLPYGYTF
TRBV10-1,TRBJ2-3,-,-,TGCGCCAGCAGGGATCCGGAGGGGACGCAGTATTTT,CASRDPEGTQYF
TRBV5-4,TRBJ2-5,-,-,TGTGCCAGCAGCTTGGTATCCAAGCTAGAGGAGACCCAGTACTTC,CASSLVSKLEETQYF
TRBV6-5,TRBJ2-1,-,TRBD2,TGTGCCAGCAGTTACTCGTGGGGCGGGGGTGTCAATGAGCAGTTCTTC,CASSYSWGGGVNEQFF
TRBV6-1,TRBJ1-5,-,-,TGTGCCAGCAGTGAACGCCCAGGTCAGCCCCAGCATTTT,CASSERPGQPQHF
TRBV2,TRBJ1-1,-,TRBD1,TGTGCCAGCACCCGACAGGGCGCGAACACTGAAGCTTTCTTT,CASTRQGANTEAFF
TRBV5-1,TRBJ1-2,few,TRBD1,TGCGCCAGCAGCCTCGGACAGGAAGATGGCTACACCTTC,CASSLGQEDGYTF
TRBV15,TRBJ2-1,-,-,TGTGCCACCAGCACCCCTCCGGGGAGCTCCTACAATGAGCAGTTCTTC,CATSTPPGSSYNEQFF
TRBV13,TRBJ1-1,-,TRBD1,TGTGCCAGCAGCTTAGGGGCAGGGGGAAACACTGAAGCTTTCTTT,CASSLGAGGNTEAFF
TRBV4-1,TRBJ2-4,-,-,TGCGCCAGCAGCCAACAGGCTTCAGAACTAGCCAAAAACATTCAGTACTTC,CASSQQASELAKNIQYF
TRBV30,TRBJ2-3,-,TRBD2,TGTGCCTGGACCCTACGGGGGGGCACAGATACGCAGTATTTT,CAWTLRGGTDTQYF
TRBV7-9,TRBJ2-1,-,TRBD1,TGTGCCAGCAGCTTAGTGGACAGGGAGCAGTTCTTC,CASSLVDREQFF
TRBV2,TRBJ2-3,-,-,TGTGCCAGCAGTCCGGACGGAGGGGGCACAGATACGCAGTATTTT,CASSPDGGGTDTQYF
TRBV27,TRBJ2-3,-,TRBD2,TGTGCCAGCGCCGTGGTAGCGGGGGGGACAGATACGCAGTATTTT,CASAVVAGGTDTQYF
TRBV27,TRBJ2-7,-,TRBD1,TGTGCCAGCAGATCGACAGGGGGCACAGAGCAGTACTTC,CASRSTGGTEQYF
TRBV5-1,TRBJ1-6,-,-,TGCGCCAGCAGCTTGGTACCGGGACACGTCAATTCACCCCTCCACTTT,CASSLVPGHVNSPLHF
TRBV9,TRBJ2-3,-,TRBD2,TGTGCCAGCAGCCACTTAGCGGGGGGGCCTCCAGATACGCAGTATTTT,CASSHLAGGPPDTQYF
TRBV7-8,TRBJ1-5,-,-,TGTGCCAGCAGCCCGGGGAGCAGAAGCAATCAGCCCCAGCATTTT,CASSPGSRSNQPQHF
TRBV27,TRBJ2-7,-,-,TGTGCCAGCAGTCTCCTTCCGGGTAACCTCTACGAGCAGTACTTC,CASSLLPGNLYEQYF
TRBV7-9,TRBJ2-7,-,-,TGTGCCAGCAGCTCGAGTCCCTACGAGCAGTACTTC,CASSSSPYEQYF